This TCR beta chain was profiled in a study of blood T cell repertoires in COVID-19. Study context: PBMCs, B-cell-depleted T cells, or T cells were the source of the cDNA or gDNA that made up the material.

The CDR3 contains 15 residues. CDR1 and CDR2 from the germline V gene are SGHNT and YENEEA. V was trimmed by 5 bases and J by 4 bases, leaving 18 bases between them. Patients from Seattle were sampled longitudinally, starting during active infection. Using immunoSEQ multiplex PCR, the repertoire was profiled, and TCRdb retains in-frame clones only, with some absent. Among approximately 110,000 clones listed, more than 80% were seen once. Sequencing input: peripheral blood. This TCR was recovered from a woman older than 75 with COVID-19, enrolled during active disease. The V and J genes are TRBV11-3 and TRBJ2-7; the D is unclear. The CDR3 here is CASSPGSESGYEQYF. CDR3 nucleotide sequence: TGTGCCAGCAGCCCCGGAAGCGAATCCGGGTACGAGCAGTACTTC.